Each of the 17 T cell receptor beta chains below was sequenced from the same sample in a study of T cell responses to AZD1222 COVID-19 vaccine. TCRdb keeps only in-frame clones here, not all; method: immunoSEQ multiplex PCR. The profile shows about 180,000 clones, 88% of them singletons. Sample: peripheral blood, taken 28 days after the second AZD1222 dose. All receptors come from an adult who received the AZD1222 COVID-19 vaccine.

The chain is built from TRBV7-6 and TRBJ2-1; the D gene is possibly TRBD2 (6 bases). The CDR3 covers 15 residues. Looked up from germline, CDR1 is SGHVS and CDR2 is FNYEAQ. Trimming cost V 1 base and J 9 bases, with 16 bases left between them. CDR3 residues: CASSLGPQVGGEQFF. The CDR3 DNA follows: TGTGCCAGCAGCTTAGGGCCCCAGGTGGGGGGTGAGCAGTTCTTC.

This rearrangement joins TRBV4-2 to TRBJ2-3; D remains ambiguous. Germline CDR1 and CDR2: LGHNA and YNFKEQ. V was shortened by 1 base and J by 0 bases, with 5 bases between the two germline ends. The CDR3 length is 14 residues. CDR3 DNA: TGTGCCAGCAGCCAAGGTGGTAGCACAGATACGCAGTATTTT. Translating it yields CASSQGGSTDTQYF.

This clone appeared a single time. The chain recombines TRBV10-3 with TRBJ1-4, with D unresolved. The CDR3 loop spans 16 amino acids. Trimming stripped 9 bases from V and 4 bases from J, with 21 bases between. CDR1 ENHRY and CDR2 SYGVKD come from the germline V gene. CDR3 nucleotides: TGTGCCATTAGAGCTCAAGCCGGGCTTAGTAATGAAAAACTGTTTTTT. Translation gives CAIRAQAGLSNEKLFF.

As to this clone: Relative to the germline gene, one junction end is altered; a read error may explain this. The gene calls are TRBV7-9 and TRBJ2-7; tentatively, D is TRBD2 (5 bases). The CDR3 is 14 amino acids. In germline, CDR1 is SEHNR, CDR2 FQNEAQ (reference sequence). The CDR3 region has the DNA TGTGCCAGCAGCCTAGCAGTAGGGTCCTACGAGCAGTACTTC. It is translated as CASSLAVGSYEQYF.

This clone was observed once. The V gene is TRBV7-7, the J gene TRBJ1-4; D gene uncertain. The CDR3 contains 8 residues. In germline, CDR1 is SSHAT, CDR2 FNYEAQ (reference sequence). The CDR3 loop is CVNEKLFF. The CDR3, as DNA: TGTGTTAATGAAAAACTGTTTTTT.

V gene TRBV7-3 combines with J gene TRBJ1-6; TRBD1 aligns across 9 bases. Germline trimming cut 4 bases from V and 8 bases from J; bases unmatched to any gene: 3. Per germline, CDR1 SGHTA and CDR2 FQGTGA. The CDR3 loop spans 14 amino acids. This CDR3 is CASSSGTGYSPLHF. The CDR3 nucleotides read TGTGCCAGCAGCTCCGGGACAGGGTATTCACCCCTCCACTTT.

The J gene is TRBJ2-1, the V gene TRBV25-1; no clear D. V lost 7 bases and J 0 bases, leaving 4 bases between the germline ends. The CDR3 extends over 12 amino acids. CDR1 and CDR2 from the germline V gene are MGHDK and SYGVNS. CDR3 in amino acids: CASMFSYNEQFF. CDR3 DNA sequence: TGTGCCAGCATGTTCTCCTACAATGAGCAGTTCTTC.

The rearrangement uses TRBV30 and TRBJ2-1; TRBD2 agrees at 12 bases. CDR1 and CDR2 (germline): GTSNPN, SVGIG (reference sequence). The CDR3 contains 15 residues. V lost 3 bases, J lost 6 bases, and 6 bases stayed unmatched. CDR3 sequence reads: CAWRRTSGNPNEQFF. CDR3 nucleotide sequence: TGTGCCTGGAGAAGGACTAGCGGGAACCCCAATGAGCAGTTCTTC.

The rearrangement joins TRBV7-2 to TRBJ1-5; no clear D. Germline V lookup: CDR1 SGHTA, CDR2 FQGNSA. The V and J ends lost 5 bases and 1 base respectively, with 9 bases between them. CDR3 length: 14 residues. The CDR3 protein is CASSTTRSNQPQHF. DNA of the CDR3: TGTGCCAGCAGCACAACCAGGAGCAATCAGCCCCAGCATTTT.

This sequence joins TRBV6-5 and TRBJ2-5; 7 bases line up with TRBD2. Trimming took 6 bases from V and 3 from J; bases not matched to a gene: 4. The CDR3 has 13 amino acids. Germline V CDR1 and CDR2: MNHEY, SVGAGI. The CDR3 DNA reads TGTGCCAGCAGCCGGGACTACGAAGAGACCCAGTACTTC. This sequence encodes CASSRDYEETQYF.

The chain is built from TRBV28 and TRBJ2-1; D may correspond to TRBD1 or TRBD2 (6 bases each). Deletions cut 7 bases from V and 3 bases from J, with 25 bases between. The CDR3 is 18 residues long. Per germline, CDR1 MDHEN and CDR2 SYDVKM. CDR3 in amino acids: CASMGWRGAQAHYNEQFF. The CDR3 coding sequence is TGTGCCAGCATGGGGTGGAGGGGGGCTCAGGCCCACTACAATGAGCAGTTCTTC.

The chain couples TRBV19 to TRBJ2-7; TRBD1 agrees at 8 bases. The ends lost 3 bases at V and 4 bases at J; junction bases unmatched: 2. The germline V gene encodes CDR1 LNHDA and CDR2 SQIVND (reference sequence). This CDR3 region has 13 residues. DNA for the CDR3: TGTGCCAGTAGTATTGGGACAGGTTACGAGCAGTACTTC. This translates into CASSIGTGYEQYF. The complete variable domain, with remaining parts taken from reference TRBV19 and TRBJ2-7, reads DGGITQSPKYLFRKEGQNVTLSCEQNLNHDAMYWYRQDPGQGLRLIYYSQIVNDFQKGDIAEGYSVSREKKESFPLTVTSAQKNPTAFYLCASSIGTGYEQYFGPGTRLTVT.

DNA for the CDR3: TGTGCCAGCAGCGTAGGAAACCAGCGGGAGGGCTACGAGCAGTACTTC. Its protein is CASSVGNQREGYEQYF. The V and J genes are TRBV9 and TRBJ2-7; 10 bases match TRBD2. CDR3 length equals 16 residues. CDR1 is SGDLS, CDR2 YYNGEE, per germline. V trimming: 0 bases; J trimming: 3 bases; junction bases outside the gene matches: 6. The complete variable domain, with remaining parts taken from reference TRBV9 and TRBJ2-7, reads DSGVTQTPKHLITATGQRVTLRCSPRSGDLSVYWYQQSLDQGLQFLIQYYNGEERAKGNILERFSAQQFPDLHSELNLSSLELGDSALYFCASSVGNQREGYEQYFGPGTRLTVT.

V is TRBV18 and J is TRBJ2-1; D is perhaps TRBD1 (6 bases). Trimming left V 3 bases short and J 10 bases short, with 16 bases between. Germline-derived CDR1 and CDR2 are KGHSH and LQKENI. The CDR3 spans 14 residues. CDR3 protein: CASSPPSPTGEQFF. CDR3 bases: TGTGCCAGCTCACCCCCCTCCCCTACAGGGGAGCAGTTCTTC.

CDR3 coding DNA: TGTGCCAGCAGTTCACAGACAGGCCCCTACGAGCAGTACTTC. Translated: CASSSQTGPYEQYF. V is TRBV6-6 and J is TRBJ2-7; perhaps TRBD1 as D (6 bases). Per germline, CDR1 MNHNY and CDR2 SVGAGI (reference sequence). The CDR3 sequence is 14 residues long. The ends were cut back, 4 bases at V and 2 bases at J, with 12 bases in the middle.

V and J are TRBV4-3 and TRBJ2-2; TRBD1 is a possible D gene (6 bases). CDR3 length: 18 residues. The V gene lost 2 bases and the J gene lost 6 bases, with 22 bases spanning the gap. The germline gives CDR1 LGHNA, CDR2 YSLEER. This CDR3 is CASSQRGSEGVIPGELFF. CDR3 nucleotide sequence: TGCGCCAGCAGCCAAAGGGGGAGTGAGGGCGTCATTCCCGGGGAGCTGTTTTTT.

The chain is built from TRBV5-1 and TRBJ2-2; 9 bases match TRBD2. Trimming removed 4 bases from V and 4 bases from J; junction bases left unmatched: 5. The CDR3 runs to 15 residues. Germline V gene sequence: CDR1 SGHRS, CDR2 YFSETQ. The CDR3: CASSLSGSPTGELFF. The DNA of the CDR3 is TGCGCCAGCAGCCTTAGCGGGAGTCCCACCGGGGAGCTGTTTTTT.